This is a list of T cell receptor beta chains from one sample in a study of blood T cell repertoires in COVID-19. The protocol was immunoSEQ multiplex PCR, while the TCRdb copy is restricted to in-frame clones and leaves out a portion. The table records about 210,000 clones, around 80% of them present only once. The sequenced sample consisted of peripheral blood. These receptors were taken from a woman in her thirties or forties with acute or convalescent COVID-19. CDR3s include the opening cysteine and the closing phenylalanine or tryptophan. A D gene is named only where the DNA matches it firmly. Expanded clones get a size class; other rows say once, few or many, or leave the size out.

J gene,D gene,V gene,clone size,CDR3 length,CDR3 DNA,CDR3 protein
TRBJ2-3,NA,TRBV27,NA,12,TGTGCCAGCAGCAGGGGCACAGATACGCAGTATTTT,CASSRGTDTQYF
TRBJ2-7,TRBD1,TRBV12-5,few,13,TGTGCTAGTGGTTTGTCAGGGGGCTACGAGCAGTACTTC,CASGLSGGYEQYF
TRBJ1-1,NA,TRBV9,NA,16,TGTGCCAGCAGCGTAGGGTCCTTCAGGGAGGTCGCTGAAGCTTTCTTT,CASSVGSFREVAEAFF
TRBJ2-1,TRBD2,TRBV30,NA,13,TGTGCCTGGGATAGCGGGGGCTACAATGAGCAGTTCTTC,CAWDSGGYNEQFF
TRBJ1-6,NA,TRBV7-8,few,14,TGTGCCAGCAGCTTAGCCACTATTAATTCACCCCTCCACTTT,CASSLATINSPLHF
TRBJ2-1,TRBD2,TRBV10-1,NA,16,TGCGCCAGCAGTGACCTAGCGGGGACATTAGAGAATGAGCAGTTCTTC,CASSDLAGTLENEQFF
TRBJ2-1,TRBD2,TRBV7-2,NA,15,TGTGCCAGCAGCGAACGGACTAGCGGGAACAATGAGCAGTTCTTC,CASSERTSGNNEQFF
TRBJ2-7,NA,TRBV28,NA,11,TGTGCCAGCGGGGCCGCCTACGAGCAGTACTTC,CASGAAYEQYF
TRBJ1-2,TRBD1,TRBV30,NA,15,TGTGCCTGGAGTGTGGGGACAGGTCAGGGCAATGGCTACACCTTC,CAWSVGTGQGNGYTF
TRBJ2-7,TRBD2,TRBV4-1,NA,15,TGCGCCAGCAGCCAAGCTAGCGGGCGGTCCTACGAGCAGTACTTC,CASSQASGRSYEQYF
TRBJ1-5,NA,TRBV4-1,NA,16,TGCGCCAGCAGCCAAGAGGTGGGAGGGTACGGTCAGCCCCAGCATTTT,CASSQEVGGYGQPQHF
TRBJ1-4,TRBD1,TRBV4-1,NA,15,TGCGCCAGCAGCCCGAAGCCAGGGGGCGGCGAAAAACTGTTTTTT,CASSPKPGGGEKLFF
TRBJ2-2,TRBD2,TRBV3-1/TRBV3-2,NA,16,TGTGCCAGCAGCCCCCTAGCGGGGGAGAGCACCGGGGAGCTGTTTTTT,CASSPLAGESTGELFF
TRBJ2-7,NA,TRBV18,NA,15,TGTGCCAGCTCACCGCCGGGACACGCGAATTACGAGCAGTACTTC,CASSPPGHANYEQYF
TRBJ1-4,NA,TRBV4-1,NA,16,TGCGCCAGCAGCCAGGGGGGTGCGGCGGCTAATGAAAAACTGTTTTTT,CASSQGGAAANEKLFF
TRBJ2-1,TRBD2,TRBV5-4,NA,15,TGTGCCAGCAGCTTGATGGCTAGCGGGAGCCATGAGCAGTTCTTC,CASSLMASGSHEQFF
TRBJ2-2,NA,TRBV20-1,NA,12,TGCAGTGCTAGTCTCGGGGACGGGGAGCTGTTTTTT,CSASLGDGELFF
TRBJ1-3,NA,TRBV4-2,NA,15,TGTGCCAGCAGCCACGCGACGGGCTCTGGAAACACCATATATTTT,CASSHATGSGNTIYF
TRBJ1-2,NA,TRBV28,NA,15,TGTGCCAGCACTGGGCAGATCCCATCTAACTATGGCTACACCTTC,CASTGQIPSNYGYTF
TRBJ2-5,NA,TRBV2,NA,13,TGTGCCAGCAGTGTCGACAGGCAAGAGACCCAGTACTTC,CASSVDRQETQYF
TRBJ2-3,TRBD2,TRBV6-5,NA,16,TGTGCCAGCAGTTACTCGGCTAGCGGGAGCCCAGATACGCAGTATTTT,CASSYSASGSPDTQYF
TRBJ1-1,NA,TRBV3-1/TRBV3-2,NA,13,TGTGCCAGCAGCCAAGAAGCCCTGACTGAAGCTTTCTTT,CASSQEALTEAFF
TRBJ2-1,TRBD2,TRBV4-1,NA,17,TGCGCCAGCAGCCAAGGAAGGGGACTAGTGGAATACAATGAGCAGTTCTTC,CASSQGRGLVEYNEQFF
TRBJ2-2,TRBD2,TRBV19,NA,15,TGTGCCAGTATCAATAGCGGGAGGGCCACCGGGGAGCTGTTTTTT,CASINSGRATGELFF
TRBJ1-1,NA,TRBV13,NA,13,TGTGCCAGCAGCCTACAGGGGAACACTGAAGCTTTCTTT,CASSLQGNTEAFF
TRBJ2-2,TRBD2,TRBV6-4,NA,15,TGTGCCAGCAGTGAGCTAGCGGGGGTCACCGGGGAGCTGTTTTTT,CASSELAGVTGELFF
TRBJ2-2,NA,TRBV6-6,NA,16,TGTGCCAGCAGTTACTCACCAGGCGGGGTCACCGGGGAGCTGTTTTTT,CASSYSPGGVTGELFF
TRBJ2-1,NA,TRBV12-3/TRBV12-4,NA,13,TGTGCCAGCAGTTTATTGCGGTACAATGAGCAGTTCTTC,CASSLLRYNEQFF
TRBJ1-2,NA,TRBV5-1,NA,18,TGCGCCAGCAGCTTGAGTTTGGACAGACGTAACCTTAACTATGGCTACACCTTC,CASSLSLDRRNLNYGYTF
TRBJ2-1,TRBD2,TRBV12-5,NA,14,TGTGCTAGTGGCGATTTTAGCGGGGGTGGTGAGCAGTTCTTC,CASGDFSGGGEQFF
TRBJ1-1,TRBD1,TRBV5-1,few,15,TGCGCCAGCAGCTTGGGACAGGGGGTGAACACTGAAGCTTTCTTT,CASSLGQGVNTEAFF
TRBJ2-5,TRBD1,TRBV3-1/TRBV3-2,NA,16,TGTGCCAGCAGCTCACGGGACAGGCCCAACCAAGAGACCCAGTACTTC,CASSSRDRPNQETQYF
TRBJ2-5,TRBD1,TRBV28,NA,15,TGTGCCAGCAGTCGTGGACAGGGATACAAAGAGACCCAGTACTTC,CASSRGQGYKETQYF
TRBJ2-6,NA,TRBV24-1,NA,17,TGTGCCACCAGTGATTTGCCGCGCTCTTCGGGGGCCAACGTCCTGACTTTC,CATSDLPRSSGANVLTF
TRBJ1-3,NA,TRBV19,NA,13,TGTGCCAGTAGTTTCAGCTCTGGAAACACCATATATTTT,CASSFSSGNTIYF
TRBJ1-1,TRBD1,TRBV30,NA,14,TGTGCCTGGAGTGTATTAACAGGGGAATCATTAGCTTTCTTT,CAWSVLTGESLAFF
TRBJ1-6,NA,TRBV10-3,NA,14,TGTGCCATCAGTGAAGCCGGGGTGGGTTCACCCCTCCACTTT,CAISEAGVGSPLHF
TRBJ2-1,TRBD2,TRBV29-1,NA,15,TGCAGCGTCAAACCTCTAGCGGGAGGTTCCAATGAGCAGTTCTTC,CSVKPLAGGSNEQFF
TRBJ1-6,TRBD1,TRBV6-6,NA,14,TGTGCCAGCTCCGGGACAGGGGGCGATTCACCCCTCCACTTT,CASSGTGGDSPLHF